This note documents a single T cell receptor (beta chain) sequence. The sample is drawn from a study of control samples from healthy donors and cancer patients. Generated by immunoSEQ multiplex PCR, the TCRdb table keeps only in-frame clones and is missing some. The sample shows 150,000 to 200,000 clones, roughly 89% of them seen only once. The sample comprised blood. This TCR came from a man aged 25-45 years in good health.

CDR3 region: CARSLSRRDSPLHF. As DNA, the CDR3 is TGTGCCAGAAGCTTATCTCGGAGGGATTCACCCCTCCACTTT. The V gene is TRBV7-5, the J gene TRBJ1-6. TRBV7-5 is a documented pseudogene. The CDR3 has 14 amino acids.